This TCR beta chain originates from a study of blood T cell repertoires in COVID-19. Across the whole study: Sample material is recorded as cDNA or gDNA derived from T cells, B-cell-depleted T cells, or PBMCs.

Data came from immunoSEQ multiplex PCR; TCRdb stores just in-frame clones and leaves some out. The data hold around 100,000 clones, with around 87% observed a single time. The CDR3 has 14 residues. The germline V gene encodes CDR1 KGHSH and CDR2 LQKENI. V lost 3 bases and J lost 6, with 12 bases in between. The sequencing sample was made of peripheral blood. The origin of this receptor is a human donor in a cohort sampled during active COVID-19. This chain joins TRBV18 and TRBJ2-1, with a weak D call TRBD1 (6 bases). This CDR3 is CASSPLQDSNEQFF. CDR3 nucleotide sequence: TGTGCCAGCTCACCTCTCCAGGACAGCAATGAGCAGTTCTTC.